Given below is one TCR beta chain in context. Its specificity is unknown. RNA transcripts provided the source from which TCR beta CDR3 regions were amplified. Carried out on the TCR CDR3, a first-round RT-PCR used the HTBI primer set. TCRdb reanalysed the multiplex PCR reads using MiXCR and keeps one entry per CDR3 protein. The table has a few hundred thousand distinct CDR3 sequences, around 21% seen once. This sample was taken from a study of T cells in Graves' hyperthyroidism and ophthalmopathy. The study's findings and limits: Ophthalmopathy, which appeared later, was predicted by the model a median around 6 months before onset. Ophthalmopathy and stable hyperthyroidism were separated by a 13 V-J model.

Hyperthyroidism patients were newly diagnosed, had disease duration under 2 months, and were aged 18 to 65 years. From 8.5 to 10 ml of fresh peripheral blood, PBMCs were isolated. The specimen sequenced was blood. The receptor was isolated from a man aged 18 to 30 with Graves' hyperthyroidism.

The chain's CDR3 is CASSRDRYYGYTF. The CDR3 coding sequence is TGTGCCAGCAGTCGGGACAGGTATTATGGCTACACCTTC. V gene TRBV6-2 or TRBV6-3 combines with J gene TRBJ1-2; TRBD1 aligns across 8 bases. Germline V gene lookup returns CDR1 MNHEY and CDR2 SVGEGT. The ends lost 5 bases at V and 5 bases at J; junction bases unmatched: 4. The CDR3 extends over 13 amino acids.